The 32 T cell receptor beta chains in this list originate from one sample, sequenced in a study of metastatic and nonmetastatic thyroid tumors (dated by TCRdb to about 2020). No patient had received any treatment before thyroid surgery. Library method: PCR. Sequencing instrument: Illumina HiSeq 4000. The public reads were quality trimmed at Q25 with fastp and then assembled into clones with MiXCR by TCRdb, keeping productive beta chains. For this sample the table gives 85,000 to 100,000 clones, of which more than 9.5% were detected only once. Roughly 10% of the sample goes to the ten largest clones. The sequenced material came from blood. These receptors originate from a female donor with papillary thyroid cancer or a benign thyroid nodule (not recorded which). Some clones in this sample may be carry-over from other donors' samples.

Only a few counts were recorded for this clone. The chain is built from TRBV5-6 and TRBJ2-5, with 7 bases that match TRBD2. This CDR3 is built from 13 residues. Germline V lookup: CDR1 SGHDT, CDR2 YYEEEE. After removal of 3 bases from V and 4 bases from J, the junction contained 3 bases not matched to a gene. The CDR3 nucleotides read TGTGCCAGCAGCTGGGGGAGGGGAGAGACCCAGTACTTC. This codes for CASSWGRGETQYF.

This clone was seen ten or more times. The genes are TRBV19 and TRBJ2-6; D possibly corresponds to TRBD1 (6 bases). CDR1 and CDR2 (germline): LNHDA, SQIVND (reference sequence). Between the trimmed V and J ends, which lost 0 bases and 0 bases, there was a span of 9 bases. There are 17 residues in the CDR3. The CDR3 sequence: CASSIETGTSGANVLTF. For the CDR3, the DNA is TGTGCCAGTAGTATAGAAACAGGGACCTCTGGGGCCAACGTCCTGACTTTC.

The chain carries TRBV27 and TRBJ1-6; D might be TRBD1 (6 bases). The CDR3 totals 13 residues. Germline V gives CDR1 MNHEY, CDR2 SMNVEV (reference sequence). Trimming took 4 bases from V and 7 from J, leaving 8 bases between them. CDR3 residues: CASSSTGNSPLHF. In DNA form, the CDR3 reads TGTGCCAGCAGTTCCACAGGGAATTCACCCCTCCACTTT.

This clone occurred many times. The chain joins TRBV18 to TRBJ1-2, with D perhaps matching TRBD1 (6 bases). Trimming took off 5 bases at V and 6 bases at J, with 10 bases between the two ends. This CDR3 comprises 12 residues. Germline CDR1 reads KGHSH; CDR2 reads LQKENI. CDR3 in amino acids: CASSTRGDGYTF. The CDR3 DNA follows: TGTGCCAGCTCAACCAGGGGAGATGGCTACACCTTC.

V and J are TRBV20-1 and TRBJ1-2, with TRBD1 identical over 9 bases. This CDR3 comprises 13 residues. V was clipped by 5 bases and J by 3 bases; unmatched bases: 4. The germline V gene encodes CDR1 DFQATT and CDR2 SNEGSKA (reference sequence). The DNA of the CDR3 is TGCAGTGCTGGGACAGGGCGGGACTATGGCTACACCTTC. It is translated as CSAGTGRDYGYTF.

In its sample, this clone was seen many times. The rearrangement uses TRBV7-6 and TRBJ2-1, with TRBD2 identical over 9 bases. Losses at the gene ends were 0 bases for V and 8 bases for J; bases not matched to a gene: 2. In germline, CDR1 is SGHVS, CDR2 FNYEAQ. This CDR3 has 14 residues. CDR3 sequence reads: CASSLASGSYEQFF. CDR3 sequence (DNA): TGTGCCAGCAGCTTAGCTAGCGGGAGCTATGAGCAGTTCTTC.

In regard to this clone: A much larger clone differs by one base, so this may be a read error. The chain joins TRBV11-2 to TRBJ2-7; TRBD2 aligns across 10 bases. Germline V gives CDR1 SGHAT, CDR2 FQNNGV. The CDR3 covers 15 residues. The CDR3 sequence is CANSSPGTSVYKQYF. CDR3 coding DNA: TGTGCCAACAGCTCCCCCGGGACTAGCGTCTACAAGCAGTACTTC.

The V gene is TRBV12-3 or TRBV12-4, the J gene TRBJ2-7; TRBD2 matches at 7 bases. Trimming removed 1 base from V and 5 bases from J; junction bases left unmatched: 5. The CDR3 runs 14 residues. The CDR3 is CASSLVGLDNEQYF. For the CDR3, the DNA is TGTGCCAGCAGTTTAGTTGGACTAGATAACGAGCAGTACTTC.

A few counts support this clone. J is TRBJ1-1 and V is TRBV6-1; D possibly corresponds to TRBD1 (5 bases). The CDR3 contains 15 residues. The germline CDR1 and CDR2 sequences are MNHNS and SASEGT. V was clipped by 1 base and J by 4 bases, with 13 bases between them. The CDR3 nucleotides are TGTGCCAGCAGTGAAGTCGGGGAGGGGAGCACTGAAGCTTTCTTT. It yields the protein CASSEVGEGSTEAFF.

This clone came up many times. The V and J genes are TRBV5-6 and TRBJ2-1; 9 bases match TRBD2. This CDR3 has 15 residues. Germline loops: CDR1 SGHDT, CDR2 YYEEEE. The junction had 2 bases not matched to a gene; V was cut back by 1 base and J by 3 bases. In nucleotides, the CDR3 is TGTGCCAGCAGCTTGCCTAGCGGGATCTACAATGAGCAGTTCTTC. Encoded protein: CASSLPSGIYNEQFF.

A single count supports this clone. A read error may be the cause here, since a much bigger clone is one base away. The chain employs TRBV5-1 and TRBJ1-1; D perhaps matches TRBD1 (5 bases). CDR3 length equals 13 residues. CDR1 is SGHRS, CDR2 YFSETQ, per germline. In nucleotides, the CDR3 is TGCGCCAGCAGATTGGGCTGGGGCGCGGGAGCTTTCTTT. Residues: CASRLGWGAGAFF.

This clone showed up many times. The chain recombines TRBV18 with TRBJ1-1; 7 bases fit TRBD1. The CDR3 loop spans 13 amino acids. Trimming cost V 4 bases and J 7 bases; bases outside gene matches: 6. In germline, CDR1 is KGHSH, CDR2 LQKENI. In DNA form, the CDR3 reads TGTGCCAGCTCACTGGACAGGACCGGTGAAGCTTTCTTT. Translation: CASSLDRTGEAFF.

This clone was seen at least ten times. J is TRBJ2-2 and V is TRBV12-3 or TRBV12-4, with D possibly being TRBD2 (5 bases). The V gene lost 5 bases and the J gene lost 5 bases, with 15 bases spanning the gap. This CDR3 has 15 residues. The CDR3 nucleotides read TGTGCCAGCAGTCCCGGACTCCCCTGGACCGGGGAGCTGTTTTTT. Amino acid sequence: CASSPGLPWTGELFF.

This clone was seen repeatedly, ten times or more. The chain links TRBV6-1 to TRBJ2-6, with a tentative D call TRBD2 (6 bases). Germline CDR1 reads MNHNS; CDR2 reads SASEGT. The CDR3 runs 15 residues. V lost 3 bases and J 2 bases, leaving 8 bases between the germline ends. For the CDR3, the DNA is TGTGCCAGCAGTGACTGGGGGGCTGGGGCCAACGTCCTGACTTTC. Translating gives CASSDWGAGANVLTF.

This clone was counted at least ten times. The chain recombines TRBV3-1 with TRBJ2-1; D might be TRBD1 (6 bases). The V gene lost 1 base and the J gene lost 9 bases, with 19 bases spanning the gap. CDR1 and CDR2 (germline): LGHDT, YNNKEL (reference sequence). This CDR3 region has 16 residues. The CDR3 loop reads CASSQGLAGEASEQFF. The DNA for the CDR3 is TGTGCCAGCAGCCAAGGTCTGGCAGGGGAAGCTAGTGAGCAGTTCTTC.

The table lists this clone with many counts. The J gene is TRBJ1-6, the V gene TRBV7-9; TRBD1 matches 8 bases. V lost 5 bases to trimming and J lost 7 bases; unmatched junction nucleotides: 7. The CDR3 spans 15 residues. Germline V gene data show CDR1 as SEHNR and CDR2 as FQNEAQ (reference sequence). CDR3 in DNA: TGTGCCAGCAGCACGGACAGGGAAGAAAATTCACCCCTCCACTTT. Amino acids: CASSTDREENSPLHF.

This clone was detected ten times or more. The V gene is TRBV27, the J gene TRBJ1-1; D gene ambiguous. The CDR3 loop spans 13 amino acids. The germline V and J ends were trimmed by 1 base and 1 base, with 4 bases remaining between them. Germline loops: CDR1 MNHEY, CDR2 SMNVEV (reference sequence). The CDR3 is CASSLWENTEAFF. CDR3 DNA sequence: TGTGCCAGCAGTTTATGGGAGAACACTGAAGCTTTCTTT.

This clone was seen ten or more times. The rearrangement joins TRBV7-2 to TRBJ2-1; unclear D gene. Trimming removed 2 bases at V and 4 bases at J, with 9 bases between. The germline CDR1 and CDR2 sequences are SGHTA and FQGNSA. This CDR3 is 14 amino acids long. CDR3 amino acids: CASSLTRLYNEQFF. The DNA of the CDR3 is TGTGCCAGCAGCTTAACCCGTCTATACAATGAGCAGTTCTTC.

This clone occurred a few times. This chain links TRBV6-1 with TRBJ2-3, with 7 bases fitting TRBD2. This CDR3 has 11 amino acids. With V trimmed by 9 bases and J by 6 bases, 3 bases remained unmatched. Germline CDR1 reads MNHNS; CDR2 reads SASEGT. CDR3: CASMGGDTQYF. The CDR3 region has the DNA TGTGCCAGTATGGGGGGGGATACGCAGTATTTT.

About this clone: This sequence may be a read error, since a much larger clone differs from it by one base. The chain joins TRBV5-1 to TRBJ2-1, with D hard to call. Trimming removed 0 bases from V and 5 bases from J, with 9 bases in between. The CDR3 runs to 14 residues. Germline-derived CDR1 and CDR2 are SGHRS and YFSETQ. CDR3 region: CASSLEGVDNEQFF. The CDR3 DNA reads TGCGCCAGCAGCTTGGAGGGCGTAGACAATGAGCAGTTCTTC.

As DNA, the CDR3 is TGCGCCAGCAGCTCGGGACAGGGAAACACCGGGGAGCTGTTTTTT. Translated: CASSSGQGNTGELFF. This rearrangement joins TRBV5-1 to TRBJ2-2; 9 bases line up with TRBD1. In germline, CDR1 is SGHRS, CDR2 YFSETQ. There are 15 residues in the CDR3. With 3 bases clipped from V and 2 bases from J, the junction kept 2 bases outside the gene matches. Supplemented by reference TRBV5-1 and TRBJ2-2, the full variable domain reads KAGVTQTPRYLIKTRGQQVTLSCSPISGHRSVSWYQQTPGQGLQFLFEYFSETQRNKGNFPGRFSGRQFSNSRSEMNVSTLELGDSALYLCASSSGQGNTGELFFGEGSRLTVL.

On this clone: This sequence may be a read error, since a much larger clone differs from it by one base. V usage is TRBV20-1 and J usage is TRBJ2-1; D is ambiguous. The germline V gene encodes CDR1 DFQATT and CDR2 SNEGSKA (reference sequence). The CDR3 runs 14 residues. The CDR3 DNA follows: TGCGGTGCAGAATACCACCTCAAACCCAATGAGCAGTTCTTC. This codes for CGAEYHLKPNEQFF.

This clone was detected many times. The chain links TRBV6-1 to TRBJ2-5, with TRBD1 matching 7 bases. CDR3 length equals 13 residues. Germline CDR1 and CDR2: MNHNS and SASEGT. V shed 5 bases, J shed 2 bases, and the junction held 2 bases outside the gene matches. The CDR3 DNA reads as TGTGCCAGCAGTTGGGGACAGCAAGAGACCCAGTACTTC. It codes for CASSWGQQETQYF.

The chain is built from TRBV7-8 and TRBJ1-1, with a weak D call TRBD1 (5 bases). The CDR3 runs to 18 residues. The V end lost 2 bases, the J end lost 0 bases, and 19 bases lay between the germline ends. CDR1 SGHVS and CDR2 FQNEAQ come from the germline V gene. The CDR3 protein is CASSLRGRGIWLNTEAFF. The DNA of the CDR3 is TGTGCCAGCAGCTTAAGGGGTCGGGGGATATGGTTGAACACTGAAGCTTTCTTT.

This clone was found many times. The chain links TRBV6-4 to TRBJ2-1; D may be TRBD1 (5 bases). This CDR3 spans 15 amino acids. V was shortened by 4 bases and J by 0 bases, with 10 bases between the two germline ends. Germline V gives CDR1 MRHNA, CDR2 SNTAGT. CDR3 in amino acids: CASSVQGNSYNEQFF. DNA for the CDR3: TGTGCCAGCAGTGTCCAGGGAAACTCCTACAATGAGCAGTTCTTC.

The table lists this clone with many counts. The DNA of the CDR3 is TGTGCCAGCAGCGTTACCAGGGACGGATACAATGAGCAGTTCTTC. This translates into CASSVTRDGYNEQFF. The chain links TRBV9 to TRBJ2-1; D possibly matches TRBD1 or TRBD2 (5 bases each). Germline V gene lookup returns CDR1 SGDLS and CDR2 YYNGEE. V was trimmed by 2 bases and J by 4 bases, leaving 13 bases between them. The CDR3 loop spans 15 amino acids. The full variable domain, completed using reference TRBV9 and TRBJ2-1, is DSGVTQTPKHLITATGQRVTLRCSPRSGDLSVYWYQQSLDQGLQFLIQYYNGEERAKGNILERFSAQQFPDLHSELNLSSLELGDSALYFCASSVTRDGYNEQFFGPGTRLTVL.

The chain joins TRBV10-1 to TRBJ2-5; D may be TRBD1 (6 bases). V shed 3 bases and J shed 4 bases, with 18 bases lying between them. Germline loops: CDR1 WNHNN, CDR2 SYGVQD (reference sequence). The CDR3 extends over 16 amino acids. The CDR3 reads CASSDGTRGRPETQYF. DNA for the CDR3: TGCGCCAGCAGTGATGGGACACGAGGGCGTCCAGAGACCCAGTACTTC.

This clone was seen repeatedly, ten times or more. The chain has TRBV7-6 and TRBJ2-2; either TRBD1 or TRBD2 may fit D (6 bases each). V was pared by 7 bases and J by 2 bases, with 11 bases between. Looked up from germline, CDR1 is SGHVS and CDR2 is FNYEAQ. The CDR3 has 14 residues. CDR3: CASTQGLNTGELFF. Written as DNA, the CDR3 is TGTGCCAGCACACAGGGACTTAACACCGGGGAGCTGTTTTTT. The full variable domain, completed using reference TRBV7-6 and TRBJ2-2, is GAGVSQSPRYKVTKRGQDVALRCDPISGHVSLYWYRQALGQGPEFLTYFNYEAQQDKSGLPNDRFSAERPEGSISTLTIQRTEQRDSAMYRCASTQGLNTGELFFGEGSRLTVL.

This clone appeared many times. V gene TRBV20-1 combines with J gene TRBJ1-1, with 8 bases aligning to TRBD1. The V segment lost 6 bases and the J segment 0 bases; nucleotides outside the gene matches: 6. This CDR3 has 14 amino acids. Germline CDR1 reads DFQATT; CDR2 reads SNEGSKA (reference sequence). The CDR3 is CSAPRQGLNTEAFF. The CDR3 DNA reads as TGCAGTGCCCCCCGACAGGGGCTGAACACTGAAGCTTTCTTT.

This clone has ten or more counts. V gene TRBV10-3 combines with J gene TRBJ2-7; 7 nucleotides match TRBD2. The length of the CDR3 is 14 residues. With 9 bases clipped from V and 3 bases from J, the junction kept 11 bases outside the gene matches. The germline CDR1 and CDR2 sequences are ENHRY and SYGVKD. CDR3 protein: CAIAGTTKNYEQYF. Written as DNA, the CDR3 is TGTGCCATAGCCGGGACTACCAAAAACTACGAGCAGTACTTC.

This clone showed up many times. The V and J genes are TRBV20-1 and TRBJ1-5; no reliable D call. CDR1 is DFQATT and CDR2 is SNEGSKA in the germline V gene (reference sequence). Trimming removed 1 base from V and 5 bases from J, with 9 bases in between. This CDR3 contains 13 residues. CDR3 coding DNA: TGCAGTGCTAGAGTAACAGACGATCAGCCCCAGCATTTT. It codes for CSARVTDDQPQHF.

This clone was detected many times. The DNA of the CDR3 is TGTGCCAGCAGCTTAGTGGTAGGGCAAGAGACCCAGTACTTC. Its protein is CASSLVVGQETQYF. This chain uses TRBV7-9 with TRBJ2-5; no clear D gene. CDR3 length equals 14 residues. Deletions cut 1 base from V and 2 bases from J, with 8 bases between. Germline V gene sequence: CDR1 SEHNR, CDR2 FQNEAQ (reference sequence).